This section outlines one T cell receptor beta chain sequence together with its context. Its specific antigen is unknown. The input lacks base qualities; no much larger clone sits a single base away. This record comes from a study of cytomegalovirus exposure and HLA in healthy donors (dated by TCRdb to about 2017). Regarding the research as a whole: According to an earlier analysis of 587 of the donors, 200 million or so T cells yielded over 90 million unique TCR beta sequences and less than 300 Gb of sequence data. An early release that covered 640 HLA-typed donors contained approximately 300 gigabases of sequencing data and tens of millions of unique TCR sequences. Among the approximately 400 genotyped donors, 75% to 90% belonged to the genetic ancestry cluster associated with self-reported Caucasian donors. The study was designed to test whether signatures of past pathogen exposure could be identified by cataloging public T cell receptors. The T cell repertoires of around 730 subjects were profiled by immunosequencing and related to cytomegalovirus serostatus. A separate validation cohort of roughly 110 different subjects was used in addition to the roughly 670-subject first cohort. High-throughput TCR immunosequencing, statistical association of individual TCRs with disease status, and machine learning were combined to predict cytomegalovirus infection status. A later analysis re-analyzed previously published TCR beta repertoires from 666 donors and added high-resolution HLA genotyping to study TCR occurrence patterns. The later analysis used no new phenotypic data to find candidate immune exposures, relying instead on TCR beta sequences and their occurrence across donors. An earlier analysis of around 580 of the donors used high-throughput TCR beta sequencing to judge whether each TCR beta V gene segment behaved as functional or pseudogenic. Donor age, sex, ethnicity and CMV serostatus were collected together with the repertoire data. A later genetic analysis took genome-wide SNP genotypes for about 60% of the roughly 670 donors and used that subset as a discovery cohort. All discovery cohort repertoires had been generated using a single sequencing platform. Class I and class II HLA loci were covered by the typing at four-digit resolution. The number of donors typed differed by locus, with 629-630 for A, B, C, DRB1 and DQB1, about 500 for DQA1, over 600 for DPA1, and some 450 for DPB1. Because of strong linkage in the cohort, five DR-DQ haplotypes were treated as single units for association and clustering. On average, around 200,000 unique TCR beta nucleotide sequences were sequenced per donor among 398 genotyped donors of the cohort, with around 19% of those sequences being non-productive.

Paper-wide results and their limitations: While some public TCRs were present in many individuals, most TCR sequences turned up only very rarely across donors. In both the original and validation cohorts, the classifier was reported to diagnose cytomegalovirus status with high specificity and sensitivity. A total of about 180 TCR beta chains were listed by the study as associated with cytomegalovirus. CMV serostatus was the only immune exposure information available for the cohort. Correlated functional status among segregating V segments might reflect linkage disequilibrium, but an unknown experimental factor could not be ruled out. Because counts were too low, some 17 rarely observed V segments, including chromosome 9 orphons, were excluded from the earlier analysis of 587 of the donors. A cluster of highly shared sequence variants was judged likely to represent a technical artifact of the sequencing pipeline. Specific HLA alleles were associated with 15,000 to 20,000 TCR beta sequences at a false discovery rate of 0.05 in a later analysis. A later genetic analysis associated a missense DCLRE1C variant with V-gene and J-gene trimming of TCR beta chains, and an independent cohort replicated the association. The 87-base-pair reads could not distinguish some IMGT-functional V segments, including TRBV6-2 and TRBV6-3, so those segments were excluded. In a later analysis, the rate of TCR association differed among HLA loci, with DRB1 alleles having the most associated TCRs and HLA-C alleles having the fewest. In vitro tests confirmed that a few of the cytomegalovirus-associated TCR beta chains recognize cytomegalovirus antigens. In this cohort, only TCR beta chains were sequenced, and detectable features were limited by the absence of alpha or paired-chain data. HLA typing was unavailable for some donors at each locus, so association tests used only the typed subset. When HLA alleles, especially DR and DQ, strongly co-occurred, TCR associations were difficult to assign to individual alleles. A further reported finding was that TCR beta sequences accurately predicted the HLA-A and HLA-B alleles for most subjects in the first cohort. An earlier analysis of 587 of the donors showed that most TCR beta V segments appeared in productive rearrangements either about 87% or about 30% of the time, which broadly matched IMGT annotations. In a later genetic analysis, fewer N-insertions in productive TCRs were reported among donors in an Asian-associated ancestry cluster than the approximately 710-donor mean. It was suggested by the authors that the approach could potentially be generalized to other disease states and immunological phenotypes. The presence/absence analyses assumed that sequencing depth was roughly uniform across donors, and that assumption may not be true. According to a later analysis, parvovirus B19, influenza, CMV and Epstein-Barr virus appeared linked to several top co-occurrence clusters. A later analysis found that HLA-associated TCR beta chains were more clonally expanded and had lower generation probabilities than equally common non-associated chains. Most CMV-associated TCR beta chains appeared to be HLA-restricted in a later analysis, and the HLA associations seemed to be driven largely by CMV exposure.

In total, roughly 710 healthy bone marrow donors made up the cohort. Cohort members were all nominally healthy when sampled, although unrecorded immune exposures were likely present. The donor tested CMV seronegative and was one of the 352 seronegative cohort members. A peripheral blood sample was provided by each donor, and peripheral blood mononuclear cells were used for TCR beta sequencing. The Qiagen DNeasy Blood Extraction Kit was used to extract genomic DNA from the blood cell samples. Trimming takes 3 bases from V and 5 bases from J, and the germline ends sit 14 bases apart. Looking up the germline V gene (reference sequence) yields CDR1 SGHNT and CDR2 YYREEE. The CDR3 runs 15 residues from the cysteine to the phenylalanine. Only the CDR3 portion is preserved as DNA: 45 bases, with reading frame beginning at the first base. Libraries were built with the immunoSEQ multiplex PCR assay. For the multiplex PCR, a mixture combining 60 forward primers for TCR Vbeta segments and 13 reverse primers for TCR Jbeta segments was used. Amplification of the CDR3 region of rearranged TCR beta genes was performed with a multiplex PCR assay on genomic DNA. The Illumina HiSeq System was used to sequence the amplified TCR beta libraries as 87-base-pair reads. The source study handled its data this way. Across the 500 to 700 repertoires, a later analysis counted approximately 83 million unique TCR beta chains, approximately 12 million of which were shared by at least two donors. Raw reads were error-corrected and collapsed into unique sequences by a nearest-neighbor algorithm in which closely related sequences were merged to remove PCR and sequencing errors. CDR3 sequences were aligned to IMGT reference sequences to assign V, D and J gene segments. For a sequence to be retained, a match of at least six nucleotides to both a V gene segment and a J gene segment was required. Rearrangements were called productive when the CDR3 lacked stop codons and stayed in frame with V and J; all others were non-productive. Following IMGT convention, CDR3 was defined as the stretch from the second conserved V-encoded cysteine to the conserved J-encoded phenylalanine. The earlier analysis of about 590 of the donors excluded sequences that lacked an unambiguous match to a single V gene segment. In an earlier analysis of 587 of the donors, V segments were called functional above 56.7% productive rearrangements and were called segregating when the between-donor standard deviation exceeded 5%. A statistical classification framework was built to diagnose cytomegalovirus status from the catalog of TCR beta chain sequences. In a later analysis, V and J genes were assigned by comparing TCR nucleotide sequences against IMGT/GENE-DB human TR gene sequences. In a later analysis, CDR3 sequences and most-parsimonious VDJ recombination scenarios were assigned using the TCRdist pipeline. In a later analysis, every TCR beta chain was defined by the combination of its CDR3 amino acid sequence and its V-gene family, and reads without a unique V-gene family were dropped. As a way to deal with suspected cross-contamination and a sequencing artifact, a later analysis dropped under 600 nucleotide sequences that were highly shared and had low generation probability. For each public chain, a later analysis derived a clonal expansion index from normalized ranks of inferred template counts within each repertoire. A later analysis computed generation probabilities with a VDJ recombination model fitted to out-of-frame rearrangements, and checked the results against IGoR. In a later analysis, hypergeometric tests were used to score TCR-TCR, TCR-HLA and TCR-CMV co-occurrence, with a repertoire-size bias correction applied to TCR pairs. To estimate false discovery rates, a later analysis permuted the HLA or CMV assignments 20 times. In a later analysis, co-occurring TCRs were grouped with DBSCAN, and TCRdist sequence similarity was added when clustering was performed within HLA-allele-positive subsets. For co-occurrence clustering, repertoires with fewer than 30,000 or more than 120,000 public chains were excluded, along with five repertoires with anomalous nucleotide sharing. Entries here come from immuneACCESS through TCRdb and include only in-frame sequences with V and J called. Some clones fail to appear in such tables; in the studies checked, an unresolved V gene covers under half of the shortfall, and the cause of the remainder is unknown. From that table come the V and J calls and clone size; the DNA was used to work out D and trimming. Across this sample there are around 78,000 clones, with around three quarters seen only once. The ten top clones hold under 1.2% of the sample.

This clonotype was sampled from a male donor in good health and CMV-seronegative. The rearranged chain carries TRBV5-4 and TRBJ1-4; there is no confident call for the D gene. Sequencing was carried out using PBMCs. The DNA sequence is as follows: TGTGCCAGCAGCTCCCAACCGACGGGAAATGAAAAACTGTTTTTT. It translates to CASSSQPTGNEKLFF.